There are many counts of the clone carrying this T cell receptor beta chain. Antigen: not known. The CDR3 runs to 16 residues. CDR1 is MGHDK and CDR2 is SYGVNS in the germline V gene. V was shortened by 4 bases and J by 5 bases, with 20 bases between the two germline ends. These data come from a study of early T cells in non-severe SARS-CoV-2 infection. General observations from the study: In VDJdb matching, anti-spike CD8 responses were favored while private and CD4 specificities went missing.

TCRdb used MiXCR to reprocess the 5' RACE reads, holding one entry per CDR3 protein. The data show approximately 90,000 distinct CDR3 sequences, approximately 12% seen once. V is TRBV25-1 and J is TRBJ2-5, with D perhaps being TRBD1 or TRBD2 (5 bases each). The receptor comes from an adult who was a healthcare worker with PCR-confirmed SARS-CoV-2 infection or an uninfected control (not recorded which). The sample was whole blood, taken at baseline. Written as DNA, the CDR3 is TGTGCCAGCAGTGCCCTTAGGGGAGAGGTAGGGGAGACCCAGTACTTC. This sequence encodes CASSALRGEVGETQYF.